Below, 22 T cell receptor beta chains from the same sample are listed, as sequenced in a study of technical replicates of blood from several donors (dated by TCRdb to about 2017). Library prep was done by the immunoSEQ multiplex PCR assay. Drawn from immuneACCESS, this table holds only the in-frame rearrangements with V and J called that TCRdb kept. Clones are partly lost; checked studies trace under half to an unresolved V gene and leave the rest unexplained. The sample table shows tens of thousands of clones, and 85% to 90% are seen once. Jointly, the top ten make up under 6.5% of the sample. The sequenced sample was PBMCs. These receptors originate from a human donor in good health. Some clones in this sample may be carry-over from other donors' samples.

This chain joins TRBV30 and TRBJ2-7; D is perhaps TRBD2 (5 bases). V was shortened by 0 bases and J by 0 bases, with 9 bases between the two germline ends. CDR1 GTSNPN and CDR2 SVGIG come from the germline V gene (reference sequence). CDR3 length: 14 amino acids. As DNA, the CDR3 is TGTGCCTGGAGTGTAGGACTGGTCTCCTACGAGCAGTACTTC. Amino acid sequence: CAWSVGLVSYEQYF.

A few counts support this clone. The genes are TRBV5-1 and TRBJ2-2; unclear D gene. The V and J ends lost 1 base and 8 bases respectively, with 6 bases between them. From germline, CDR1 is SGHRS and CDR2 YFSETQ. The CDR3 is 12 amino acids. Written as DNA, the CDR3 is TGCGCCAGCAGCTTGCATGTTGGGGAGCTGTTTTTT. Residues: CASSLHVGELFF.

The chain is built from TRBV18 and TRBJ2-7, with 13 bases lining up with TRBD2. The CDR3 is made up of 17 amino acids. CDR1 and CDR2 (germline): KGHSH, LQKENI. J lost 5 bases, V lost 9 bases, and 16 bases had no gene match. CDR3 coding DNA: TGTGCCAGTTCTCAGACATCAACTAGCGGGAGGGCCCACGAGCAGTACTTC. Residues: CASSQTSTSGRAHEQYF.

The chain links TRBV29-1 to TRBJ1-2; 9 bases align to TRBD1. This CDR3 comprises 14 residues. Trimming at V came to 4 bases and at J to 5 bases, leaving 8 bases not matched to a gene. Germline V gene sequence: CDR1 SQVTM, CDR2 ANQGSEA. The CDR3 loop is CSVGATGGWYGYTF. DNA of the CDR3: TGCAGCGTTGGGGCCACAGGGGGCTGGTATGGCTACACCTTC.

At least ten counts were recorded for this clone. The chain carries TRBV5-5 and TRBJ2-3; 8 bases are shared with TRBD2. Germline CDR1 is SGHKS and CDR2 is YYEKEE (reference sequence). The CDR3 covers 16 residues. J was trimmed by 5 bases and V by 4 bases; bases with no gene match: 12. The CDR3 DNA sequence: TGTGCCAGCAGCACAGGGCCTAGCGGGTGGGGAGATACGCAGTATTTT. It yields the protein CASSTGPSGWGDTQYF.

This rearrangement joins TRBV15 to TRBJ2-2; TRBD1 or TRBD2 may be the D gene (5 bases each). The ends were cut back, 7 bases at V and 1 base at J, with 10 bases in the middle. Germline CDR1 LNHNV, CDR2 YYDKDF (reference sequence). The CDR3 covers 14 residues. The CDR3 is CATTREKNTGELFF. CDR3 sequence (DNA): TGTGCCACCACCAGGGAGAAGAACACCGGGGAGCTGTTTTTT.

This chain joins TRBV5-4 and TRBJ2-3; TRBD2 aligns across 12 bases. Trimming took 4 bases from V and 6 from J; bases not matched to a gene: 12. This CDR3 contains 17 residues. CDR1 is SGHNT, CDR2 YYREEE, per germline (reference sequence). CDR3 amino acids: CASSRGSLAGGRDTQYF. The CDR3 coding sequence is TGTGCCAGCAGCCGAGGGTCTCTAGCGGGGGGGAGGGATACGCAGTATTTT.

The V gene is TRBV20-1, the J gene TRBJ1-2; no firm D call. The germline V and J ends were trimmed by 4 bases and 5 bases, with 5 bases remaining between them. In germline, CDR1 is DFQATT, CDR2 SNEGSKA (reference sequence). The CDR3 spans 10 residues. CDR3 residues: CSANLYGYTF. Written as DNA, the CDR3 is TGCAGTGCTAACCTATATGGCTACACCTTC.

Ten or more counts support this clone. The chain links TRBV5-4 to TRBJ2-1; 10 nucleotides match TRBD2. V was pared by 2 bases and J by 8 bases, with 1 base of the junction left unmatched. The CDR3 is 13 residues long. Germline V gives CDR1 SGHNT, CDR2 YYREEE (reference sequence). The CDR3 DNA reads TGTGCCAGCAGCTTAGGACTAGCGGATGAGCAGTTCTTC. As protein: CASSLGLADEQFF. The full variable domain, completed using reference TRBV5-4 and TRBJ2-1, is ETGVTQSPTHLIKTRGQQVTLRCSSQSGHNTVSWYQQALGQGPQFIFQYYREEENGRGNFPPRFSGLQFPNYSSELNVNALELDDSALYLCASSLGLADEQFFGPGTRLTVL.

This chain uses TRBV18 with TRBJ2-7; TRBD2 is a possible D gene (7 bases). The CDR3 loop spans 15 amino acids. CDR1 KGHSH and CDR2 LQKENI come from the germline V gene. With 2 bases removed from V and 5 bases from J, the gap between germline ends came to 16 bases. The CDR3 loop reads CASSPGGGSKDEQYF. In nucleotides, the CDR3 is TGTGCCAGCTCACCAGGGGGCGGGAGCAAGGACGAGCAGTACTTC.

The chain is built from TRBV11-2 and TRBJ2-2, with 8 bases lining up with TRBD1. The CDR3 is 15 amino acids. V trimming: 5 bases; J trimming: 2 bases; junction bases outside the gene matches: 4. CDR1 is SGHAT and CDR2 is FQNNGV in the germline V gene. CDR3 in amino acids: CASSPQGANTGELFF. The CDR3 DNA follows: TGTGCCAGCAGCCCTCAGGGGGCCAACACCGGGGAGCTGTTTTTT.

The V call is TRBV6-5, the J call TRBJ1-4, with 7 bases matching TRBD1. CDR3 length equals 16 residues. The J segment lost 0 bases and the V segment lost 4 bases, leaving 5 bases of the junction unmatched. Germline CDR1 and CDR2: MNHEY and SVGAGI. CDR3: CASSLEGASTNEKLFF. CDR3 bases: TGTGCCAGCAGTTTAGAGGGGGCATCAACTAATGAAAAACTGTTTTTT.

The V call is TRBV6-5, the J call TRBJ2-7, with 10 bases identical to TRBD1. V was pared by 4 bases and J by 12 bases, with 12 bases of the junction left unmatched. CDR1 is MNHEY and CDR2 is SVGAGI in the germline V gene. This CDR3 region has 14 residues. For the CDR3, the DNA is TGTGCCAGCAGTTCCAACTCGGACAGGGGGGTTCGGTACTTC. It encodes CASSSNSDRGVRYF.

The CDR3 is CASSFSGTAQETQYF. DNA of the CDR3: TGCGCCAGCAGCTTCTCCGGGACAGCTCAAGAGACCCAGTACTTC. This chain connects TRBV5-1 to TRBJ2-5; 7 nucleotides match TRBD1. Unmatched junction bases numbered 6, after V lost 2 bases and J lost 2 bases. CDR3 size: 15 residues. The V gene's germline CDR1 is SGHRS and CDR2 YFSETQ. Looking up the rest from reference TRBV5-1 and TRBJ2-5 gives the full variable domain: KAGVTQTPRYLIKTRGQQVTLSCSPISGHRSVSWYQQTPGQGLQFLFEYFSETQRNKGNFPGRFSGRQFSNSRSEMNVSTLELGDSALYLCASSFSGTAQETQYFGPGTRLLVL.

This rearrangement joins TRBV4-3 to TRBJ1-6; D is possibly TRBD1 (6 bases). The CDR3 is made up of 15 amino acids. The V gene's germline CDR1 is LGHNA and CDR2 YSLEER. V was pared by 0 bases and J by 9 bases, with 12 bases between. CDR3 DNA sequence: TGCGCCAGCAGCCAAGAGGCAGGCAGGGGTTCACCCCTCCACTTT. Its translation is CASSQEAGRGSPLHF.

The CDR3 spells CASSLGGGVYEQYF. The CDR3 region has the DNA TGTGCCAGCAGCTTGGGCGGGGGGGTATACGAGCAGTACTTC. The rearrangement joins TRBV13 to TRBJ2-7; TRBD2 matches at 9 bases. This CDR3 has 14 amino acids. CDR1 is PRHDT, CDR2 FYEKMQ, per germline (reference sequence). V was pared by 3 bases and J by 4 bases, with 4 bases of the junction left unmatched.

The J gene is TRBJ1-2, the V gene TRBV13; 8 bases are a match to TRBD1. CDR1 is PRHDT, CDR2 FYEKMQ, per germline (reference sequence). V trimming: 9 bases; J trimming: 0 bases; junction bases outside the gene matches: 12. The CDR3 length is 16 residues. DNA of the CDR3: TGTGCCAGTCGGTGGGGACAGGAGACTACTAACTATGGCTACACCTTC. Its protein product is CASRWGQETTNYGYTF.

This clone came up a few times. This chain joins TRBV30 and TRBJ1-1, with 7 bases matching TRBD1. The V gene end was trimmed by 5 bases and the J gene end by 5 bases; junction bases not matched to a gene: 8. Germline V gene data show CDR1 as GTSNPN and CDR2 as SVGIG (reference sequence). The CDR3 has 13 amino acids. CDR3 bases: TGTGCCTGGGGGAGACAGGGCTGGACTGAAGCTTTCTTT. Translated, it gives CAWGRQGWTEAFF. Full variable domain (missing parts from reference TRBV30 and TRBJ1-1): SQTIHQWPATLVQPVGSPLSLECTVEGTSNPNLYWYRQAAGRGLQLLFYSVGIGQISSEVPQNLSASRPQDRQFILSSKKLLLSDSGFYLCAWGRQGWTEAFFGQGTRLTVV.

J is TRBJ1-1 and V is TRBV18; 7 bases align to TRBD1. The CDR3 is made up of 16 amino acids. The junction had 8 bases not matched to a gene; V was cut back by 3 bases and J by 1 base. Germline CDR1 and CDR2: KGHSH and LQKENI. The CDR3 nucleotides are TGTGCCAGCTCACCCTCTCCGGCAGGGGGGAACACTGAAGCTTTCTTT. As protein: CASSPSPAGGNTEAFF. Drawing the rest from reference TRBV18 and TRBJ1-1, the complete variable domain is NAGVMQNPRHLVRRRGQEARLRCSPMKGHSHVYWYRQLPEEGLKFMVYLQKENIIDESGMPKERFSAEFPKEGPSILRIQQVVRGDSAAYFCASSPSPAGGNTEAFFGQGTRLTVV.

A single count supports this clone. J is TRBJ2-2 and V is TRBV27, with 8 nucleotides matching TRBD2. V was clipped by 3 bases and J by 7 bases; unmatched bases: 16. The germline gives CDR1 MNHEY, CDR2 SMNVEV (reference sequence). The length of the CDR3 is 18 residues. The DNA for the CDR3 is TGTGCCAGCAGTTTGTGGCAGGGCGGTAGCGGGGCGGTCGGGGAGCTGTTTTTT. Protein sequence: CASSLWQGGSGAVGELFF.

The genes are TRBV30 and TRBJ2-2; possibly TRBD2 for D (6 bases). From germline, CDR1 is GTSNPN and CDR2 SVGIG (reference sequence). Trimming cost V 2 bases and J 6 bases, with 13 bases left between them. The CDR3 covers 14 residues. This chain's CDR3 is CAWSKEGPPGELFF. Written as DNA, the CDR3 is TGTGCCTGGAGTAAGGAGGGCCCTCCCGGGGAGCTGTTTTTT.

This rearrangement joins TRBV7-3 to TRBJ1-2; D possibly corresponds to TRBD1 (6 bases). CDR1 and CDR2 (germline): SGHTA, FQGTGA. Trimming stripped 4 bases from V and 7 bases from J, with 16 bases between. The CDR3 sequence is 14 residues long. CDR3 amino acids: CASSSRVGAGGYTF. DNA for the CDR3: TGTGCCAGCAGCTCCCGGGTGGGGGCGGGTGGCTACACCTTC.